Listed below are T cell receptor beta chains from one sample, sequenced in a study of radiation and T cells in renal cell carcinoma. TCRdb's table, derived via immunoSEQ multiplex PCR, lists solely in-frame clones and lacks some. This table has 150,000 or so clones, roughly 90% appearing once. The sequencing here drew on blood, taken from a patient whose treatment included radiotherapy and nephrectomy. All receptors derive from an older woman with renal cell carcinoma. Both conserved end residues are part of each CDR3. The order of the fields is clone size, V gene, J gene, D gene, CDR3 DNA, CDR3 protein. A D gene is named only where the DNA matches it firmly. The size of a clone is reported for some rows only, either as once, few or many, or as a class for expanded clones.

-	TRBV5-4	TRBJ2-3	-	TGTGCCAGCAGCGGGGCAGGGTGGAGCACAGATACGCAGTATTTT	CASSGAGWSTDTQYF
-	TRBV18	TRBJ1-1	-	TGTGCCAGCTCACCAAGGGCTACAGGGAGCACTGAAGCTTTCTTT	CASSPRATGSTEAFF
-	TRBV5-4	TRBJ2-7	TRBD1	TGTGCCAGCAGCTTGGTCGGGACAGGATCCTACGAGCAGTACTTC	CASSLVGTGSYEQYF
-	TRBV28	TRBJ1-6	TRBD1	TGTGCCAGCAGTCCCTCCCGGACAGGGACCTATAATTCACCCCTCCACTTT	CASSPSRTGTYNSPLHF
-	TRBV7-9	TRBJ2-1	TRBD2	TGTGCCAGCAGCTTAACATTTGGACTAGCGATGAATGAGCAGTTCTTC	CASSLTFGLAMNEQFF
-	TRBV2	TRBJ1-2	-	TGTGCCGTCGGGCGGACCTATGGCTACACCTTC	CAVGRTYGYTF
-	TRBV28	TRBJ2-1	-	TGTGCCAGCAGGAGACTCTCATACTCCTACAATGAGCAGTTCTTC	CASRRLSYSYNEQFF
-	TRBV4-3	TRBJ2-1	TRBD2	TGCGCCAGCAGCCAAGATGGGACTAGCCTCTTTGAGCAGTTCTTC	CASSQDGTSLFEQFF
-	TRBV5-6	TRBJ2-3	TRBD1	TGTGCCAGCAGCTTGCCCGGGACAGGGGTAACAGATACGCAGTATTTT	CASSLPGTGVTDTQYF
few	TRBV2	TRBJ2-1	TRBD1	TGTGCCAGCAGTGAAGTGGGGACAGTTCCTAGGTTGTTCTTC	CASSEVGTVPRLFF
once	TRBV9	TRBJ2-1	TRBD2	TGTGCCAGCAGCGTAGAGGTAGCGGGGGGAGTCAATGAGCAGTTCTTC	CASSVEVAGGVNEQFF
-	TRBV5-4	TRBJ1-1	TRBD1	TGTGCCAGCAGCTTGGGGCAGGGGGAAACTGAAGCTTTCTTT	CASSLGQGETEAFF
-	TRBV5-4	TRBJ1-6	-	TGTGCCAGCAGCTCGCGGGATAAATCACCCCTCCACTTT	CASSSRDKSPLHF
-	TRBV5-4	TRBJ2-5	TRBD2	TGTGCCAGCAGCTTGGCTCTAGCGGGGGTAGAGACCCAGTACTTC	CASSLALAGVETQYF
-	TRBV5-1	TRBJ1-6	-	TGCGCCAGCAGTTCCACATTAGGGGCAGGGAGTTCACCCCTCCACTTT	CASSSTLGAGSSPLHF
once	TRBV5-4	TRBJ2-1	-	TGTGCCAGCAGGGGGGAGGCGTACAATGAGCAGTTCTTC	CASRGEAYNEQFF
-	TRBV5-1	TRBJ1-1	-	TGCGCCAGCAGCTTGATGACAGGTTATACTAAGGGCACTGAAGCTTTCTTT	CASSLMTGYTKGTEAFF
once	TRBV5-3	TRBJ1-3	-	TGTGCCAGAAGCTTGGGGGTCACTACCTCTGGAAACACCATATATTTT	CARSLGVTTSGNTIYF
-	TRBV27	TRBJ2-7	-	TGTGCCAGCAGTCCCTGGGGGGGGGCACAGATCTACGAGCAGTACTTC	CASSPWGGAQIYEQYF
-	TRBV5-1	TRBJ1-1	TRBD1	TGCGCCAGCAGCTTCCAGGGGGCTGAAGCTTTCTTT	CASSFQGAEAFF
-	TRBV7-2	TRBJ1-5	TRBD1	TGTGCCAGCAGCTGGCTGGACAGGGGAGGCAATCAGCCCCAGCATTTT	CASSWLDRGGNQPQHF
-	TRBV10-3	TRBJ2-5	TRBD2	TGTGCCACCGGGCCCGGGGGGGCACAAGAGACCCAGTACTTC	CATGPGGAQETQYF
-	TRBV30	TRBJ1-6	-	TGTGCCTGGAGGGGGGAAGGGGATAATTCACCCCTCCACTTT	CAWRGEGDNSPLHF
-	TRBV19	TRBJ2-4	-	TGTGCCAGTAGTATAGACCCAGCCAAAAACATTCAGTACTTC	CASSIDPAKNIQYF
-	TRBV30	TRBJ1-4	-	TGTGCCTGGAGTGGGGGCCTTGTCGGGGAAAAACTGTTTTTT	CAWSGGLVGEKLFF
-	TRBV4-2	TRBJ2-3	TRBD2	TGTGCCAGCAGCCAAGATACTAGCGGAAGCACAGATACGCAGTATTTT	CASSQDTSGSTDTQYF
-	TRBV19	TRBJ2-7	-	TGTGCCAGTAGTGGTGGTAGGTCTTCCTACGAGCAGTACTTC	CASSGGRSSYEQYF
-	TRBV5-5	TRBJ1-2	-	TGTGCCAGCAGCTTGTTACCATCCAAGGACTATGGCTACACCTTC	CASSLLPSKDYGYTF
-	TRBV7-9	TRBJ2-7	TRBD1	TGTGCCAGCAGCTTGTGGGACAGCCCCTACGAGCAGTACTTC	CASSLWDSPYEQYF
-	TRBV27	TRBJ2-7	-	TGTGCCAGCAGTCCCCCGGGACGGATGAGTAACGAGCAGTACTTC	CASSPPGRMSNEQYF
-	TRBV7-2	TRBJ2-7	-	TGTGCCAGCAGCGGCTTCTCCTACGAGCAGTACTTC	CASSGFSYEQYF
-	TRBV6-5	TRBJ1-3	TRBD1	TGTGCCAGCAGTTCCCTACAGGGGACGGGTGGAAACACCATATATTTT	CASSSLQGTGGNTIYF
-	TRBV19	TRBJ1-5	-	TGTGCCAGTAGTTGGCAGGGGTCCAGCAATCAGCCCCAGCATTTT	CASSWQGSSNQPQHF
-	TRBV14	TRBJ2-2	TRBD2	TGTGCCAGCAGCCCGACTAGCGCTAACACCGGGGAGCTGTTTTTT	CASSPTSANTGELFF
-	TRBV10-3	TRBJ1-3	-	TGTGCCATCACCGAGACGCCTGGCTCTGGAAACACCATATATTTT	CAITETPGSGNTIYF
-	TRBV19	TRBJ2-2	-	TGTGCCAGTAGTATGAGGGGCACCAACACCGGGGAGCTGTTTTTT	CASSMRGTNTGELFF
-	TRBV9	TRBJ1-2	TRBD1	TGTGCCAGCAGCATTAGGACAGGGGAAGGCTACACCTTC	CASSIRTGEGYTF
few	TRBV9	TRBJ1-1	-	TGTGCCAGCAGCGTAGCCCCCTTCGGACAGTCGAACACTGAAGCTTTCTTT	CASSVAPFGQSNTEAFF
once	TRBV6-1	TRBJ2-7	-	TGTGCCAGCAGTGACGCTAGGGGCTCCTACGAGCAGTACTTC	CASSDARGSYEQYF
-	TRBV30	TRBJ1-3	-	TGTGCCTGGAGTGTATTGGTTTCTGGAAACACCATATATTTT	CAWSVLVSGNTIYF
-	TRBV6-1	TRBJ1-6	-	TGTGCCAGCAGTGAAACGTTGGGCTCCTATAATTCACCCCTCCACTTT	CASSETLGSYNSPLHF
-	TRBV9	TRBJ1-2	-	TGTGCCAGCAGCGGACAGTCGTATGGCTACACCTTC	CASSGQSYGYTF
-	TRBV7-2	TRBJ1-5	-	TGTGCCAGCAGCTTTCCCGGGACTGCAAATCAGCCCCAGCATTTT	CASSFPGTANQPQHF
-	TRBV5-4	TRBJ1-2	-	TGTGCCAGCAGCCCAACGGACGCGGTTAACTATGGCTACACCTTC	CASSPTDAVNYGYTF
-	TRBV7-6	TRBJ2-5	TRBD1	TGTGCCAGCAGCTTAGCGACAGGGGAGGAGACCCAGTACTTC	CASSLATGEETQYF
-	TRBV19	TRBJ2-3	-	TGTGCCAGTAGAGAGTCCACAGATACGCAGTATTTT	CASRESTDTQYF
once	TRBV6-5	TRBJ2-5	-	TGTGCCAGCAACGGCGGACACCAGGGGACCCAGTACTTC	CASNGGHQGTQYF
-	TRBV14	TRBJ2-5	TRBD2	TGTGCCAGCAGCACAGACTACGCCGGGACTAGAGGGCGGGAGACCCAGTACTTC	CASSTDYAGTRGRETQYF
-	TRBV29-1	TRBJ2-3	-	TGCAGCGCATGCCGGCGACAGGGCACAGATACGCAGTATTTT	CSACRRQGTDTQYF
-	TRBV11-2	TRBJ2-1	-	TGTGCCAGCGCCGCGTATGAGCAGTTCTTC	CASAAYEQFF